This T cell receptor (beta chain) was captured in a study of control samples from healthy donors and cancer patients. Only in-frame clones appear in the TCRdb table, and some are missing; sequencing was by immunoSEQ multiplex PCR. Among about 90,000 clones listed, 90% to 95% were seen once. The TCR was taken from a woman aged 30 to 39 in good health. Sequencing was performed on blood.

The CDR3 is CASSLDEQFF. In DNA, the CDR3 is TGTGCCAGCAGCTTAGACGAGCAGTTCTTC. The chain recombines TRBV11-3 with TRBJ2-1; D is undetermined. This CDR3 contains 10 residues. Trimming removed 0 bases at V and 10 bases at J, with 1 base between. Germline V gene data show CDR1 as SGHNT and CDR2 as YENEEA.